This T cell receptor (beta chain) was recorded in a study of CD8 T cells in Susac syndrome. Study observations and caveats: Susac CD8+ clonal expansion peaked in TEMRA cells and active patients. In total CD8+ repertoires, more than 15 Susac-specific public clones were found, and CD8+ TEMRA repertoires had roughly 5.

J gave up 1 base and V 11 bases, and 28 bases lay outside the gene matches. Germline loops: CDR1 LNHDA, CDR2 SQIVND (reference sequence). The CDR3 extends over 20 amino acids. With random hexamers, reverse transcription was performed on about 0.45 to 1 ug of RNA. Amplification of TCR beta CDR3 by immunoSEQ multiplex PCR spanned 54 Vbeta and 13 Jbeta. One entry per CDR3 protein results from TCRdb running MiXCR on the immunoSEQ multiplex PCR reads. There are around 150,000 distinct CDR3 sequences in the sample; 95% occur only once, and roughly 0.17% lies in the top ten. Of note for this clonotype: Its matching antigen is unknown.

The sample was CD8+ T cells from PBMCs. The receptor was derived from a human donor with Susac syndrome. The gene calls are TRBV19 and TRBJ1-1; 7 bases line up with TRBD1. CDR3 region: CAVVSWGRGYVDRTNTEAFF. CDR3 nucleotide sequence: TGTGCCGTAGTTTCGTGGGGCAGGGGGTATGTGGATCGGACGAACACTGAAGCTTTCTTT.